A single TCR beta chain is shown here with its context. The antigen is undetermined. This record comes from a study of T cell repertoires in cytomegalovirus infection. Whole-study context: It can be stated that public TCR beta signatures indicated CMV infection as well as a matching HLA type.

Per the germline V gene, CDR1 is SGHDN and CDR2 is FVKESK. The CDR3 contains 13 residues. V shed 5 bases and J shed 7 bases, with 14 bases lying between them. TCRdb redid the calling of the reads with MiXCR, one entry per CDR3 protein. Counted here are 150,000 to 200,000 distinct CDR3 sequences, roughly an eighth occurring once; the ten biggest clones make up 25% to 30%. Study-wide results and limits: Ex vivo, HLA-C-restricted CMV-specific TCR beta clonotypes prevailed over the rest of the response. Based on cumulative public TCR beta family frequency, carriers of CMV plus the relevant HLA were identified.

The chain employs TRBV14 and TRBJ1-2; perhaps TRBD1 as D (5 bases). Sequencing input: PBMCs. This sequence was found in a human donor in good health (CMV status not recorded). Some clones in this sample may be carry-over from other donors' samples. DNA of the CDR3: TGTGCCAGCAGCGGACGGGGGGTTCCTGGCTACACCTTC. Translating gives CASSGRGVPGYTF.